This T cell receptor (beta chain) was captured by sequencing in a study of blood T cell repertoires in COVID-19. Background on the study: Whether acute or convalescent, the COVID-19 samples came from the United States, Italy and Spain. From T cells, B-cell-depleted T cells, or PBMCs came the material, which was cDNA or gDNA.

Original methodology: Counts of nucleated cells, estimated from reference gene primer amplification, were obtained. Method: immunoSEQ multiplex PCR; TCRdb's copy keeps in-frame clones and lacks some. V, J and clone size are those of that table, while D and trimming were read from the DNA. This table holds approximately 150,000 clones, approximately 88% found once. With 10 bases clipped from V and 5 bases from J, the junction kept 14 bases outside the gene matches. From germline, CDR1 is SGHVS and CDR2 FQNEAQ. This CDR3 spans 16 amino acids. Sequenced: peripheral blood. This sequence joins TRBV7-8 and TRBJ2-5; 12 positions agree with TRBD1. This receptor was obtained from a man in his 70s with acute or convalescent COVID-19. The CDR3 sequence: CATSLGGQGARETQYF. The CDR3 coding sequence is TGTGCCACCTCTTTAGGGGGACAGGGGGCGCGTGAGACCCAGTACTTC.